This T cell receptor beta chain appears in the sequencing data of a study of blood T cell repertoires in COVID-19. Turning to the study itself: Researchers got acute and convalescent COVID-19 samples from the United States, Italy and Spain. PBMCs, B-cell-depleted T cells, or T cells were the source of the cDNA or gDNA that made up the material.

Patients at the Seattle site were enrolled during active infection and followed longitudinally. V was trimmed by 2 bases and J by 4 bases, leaving 14 bases between them. Germline CDR1 and CDR2: KGHDR and SFDVKD. The CDR3 covers 15 residues. Original handling: It was from reference gene primer amplification that nucleated cell counts were estimated. Only in-frame clones appear in the TCRdb table, and some are missing; sequencing was by immunoSEQ multiplex PCR. That table is the source of V, J and clone size, and D and trimming were worked out from the DNA. The sample yields about 62,000 clones, more than 80% seen once.

V usage is TRBV24-1 and J usage is TRBJ2-7; weak D call: TRBD1 (8 bases). What was sequenced was peripheral blood. The receptor was derived from a woman aged 55-75 years with COVID-19, enrolled during active disease. The CDR3 sequence: CATSDWTGRGYEQYF. The DNA for the CDR3 is TGTGCCACCAGTGATTGGACAGGGAGGGGGTACGAGCAGTACTTC.